Following are 21 T cell receptor beta chains from one sample sequenced in a study of T cell responses to AZD1222 COVID-19 vaccine. The data were produced by immunoSEQ multiplex PCR, yet TCRdb's version contains in-frame clones alone and is incomplete. Altogether 110,000 to 150,000 clones are present, around 90% being singletons, with the ten largest covering over 3%. The source was peripheral blood, collected on day 0 of AZD1222 vaccination. The receptors derive from an adult in good health.

The chain carries TRBV6-6 and TRBJ2-3; possibly TRBD1 or TRBD2 for D (5 bases each). CDR1 is MNHNY and CDR2 is SVGAGI in the germline V gene (reference sequence). The CDR3 loop spans 18 amino acids. V was shortened by 5 bases and J by 0 bases, with 21 bases between the two germline ends. The CDR3 DNA follows: TGTGCCAGCAGTCAGGACCGCCGGGGCACAACTAGCACAGATACGCAGTATTTT. This encodes CASSQDRRGTTSTDTQYF.

V gene TRBV13 combines with J gene TRBJ2-3; the match to TRBD2 covers 11 bases. Trimming at V came to 1 base and at J to 1 base, leaving 4 bases not matched to a gene. The CDR3 is 17 amino acids. In germline, CDR1 is PRHDT, CDR2 FYEKMQ (reference sequence). CDR3 DNA: TGTGCCAGCAGCTTAGACGCGGGACTAGCGGGCACAGATACGCAGTATTTT. This encodes CASSLDAGLAGTDTQYF.

The chain combines TRBV7-9 with TRBJ2-2, with TRBD1 identical over 9 bases. This CDR3 is built from 18 residues. Trimming removed 10 bases from V and 6 bases from J; junction bases left unmatched: 21. CDR1 is SEHNR, CDR2 FQNEAQ, per germline (reference sequence). The CDR3 DNA reads as TGTGCCACCGCTCAAGGGGACAGGGCGTTCATGAAGGCCGGGGAGCTGTTTTTT. Protein: CATAQGDRAFMKAGELFF.

This chain joins TRBV9 and TRBJ1-6; a possible D gene is TRBD1 (6 bases). The ends were cut back, 0 bases at V and 4 bases at J, with 8 bases in the middle. Germline V gene data show CDR1 as SGDLS and CDR2 as YYNGEE. The CDR3 runs 15 residues. For the CDR3, the DNA is TGTGCCAGCAGCGTAGGTAGGGGGTATAATTCACCCCTCCACTTT. Residues: CASSVGRGYNSPLHF.

The chain employs TRBV5-6 and TRBJ2-7; D remains unclear. The ends were cut back, 0 bases at V and 2 bases at J, with 9 bases in the middle. The V gene's germline CDR1 is SGHDT and CDR2 YYEEEE. The length of the CDR3 is 14 residues. The CDR3 loop reads CASSLGRITYEQYF. The CDR3 DNA sequence: TGTGCCAGCAGCTTGGGCAGAATTACCTACGAGCAGTACTTC.

The chain recombines TRBV3-1 (or the pseudogene TRBV3-2) with TRBJ1-5, with 7 bases identical to TRBD1. J was trimmed by 7 bases and V by 1 base; bases with no gene match: 7. The CDR3 extends over 15 amino acids. Germline CDR1 reads LGHDT; CDR2 reads YNNKEL (reference sequence). The CDR3 DNA sequence: TGTGCCAGCAGCCAAGGCCCCACAGGGGACCAGCCCCAGCATTTT. This codes for CASSQGPTGDQPQHF.

This rearrangement joins TRBV7-9 to TRBJ2-3; perhaps TRBD2 as D (6 bases). V lost 5 bases and J 0 bases, leaving 12 bases between the germline ends. The CDR3 loop spans 15 amino acids. Germline lookup yields CDR1 SEHNR and CDR2 FQNEAQ (reference sequence). DNA of the CDR3: TGTGCCAGCAGCAAGGTTAGCGGAAGCACAGATACGCAGTATTTT. The encoded protein is CASSKVSGSTDTQYF.

CDR3 residues: CASSLRDRGLPMNTEAFF. The CDR3 DNA reads TGTGCCAGCAGCTTGCGGGACAGGGGGTTACCAATGAACACTGAAGCTTTCTTT. The rearrangement uses TRBV5-5 and TRBJ1-1, with TRBD1 matching over 11 bases. There are 18 residues in the CDR3. The ends lost 1 base at V and 0 bases at J; junction bases unmatched: 8. Germline assignment: CDR1 SGHKS and CDR2 YYEKEE (reference sequence).

In nucleotides, the CDR3 is TGTGCCAGCAGTTTTACTAGCGGGGAGCTGTTTTTT. Protein product: CASSFTSGELFF. J is TRBJ2-2 and V is TRBV6-2 or TRBV6-3; TRBD2 is a possible D gene (5 bases). The CDR3 extends over 12 amino acids. V was shortened by 4 bases and J by 7 bases, with 7 bases between the two germline ends. Germline CDR1 MNHEY, CDR2 SVGEGT.

The chain links TRBV6-2 or TRBV6-3 to TRBJ2-2; D not resolved. V gave up 2 bases and J gave up 8 bases, with 6 bases separating them. The CDR3 contains 12 residues. The germline gives CDR1 MNHEY, CDR2 SVGEGT. This CDR3 is CASSYVWGELFF. The CDR3, as DNA: TGTGCCAGCAGTTACGTTTGGGGGGAGCTGTTTTTT.

The J gene is TRBJ2-1, the V gene TRBV28, with 10 bases lining up with TRBD2. The junction had 15 bases not matched to a gene; V was cut back by 4 bases and J by 9 bases. The germline V gene encodes CDR1 MDHEN and CDR2 SYDVKM. The CDR3 runs to 17 residues. The DNA for the CDR3 is TGTGCCAGCAGTTCCTTCCGGGAGCGGGAGGGCCTGCGTGAGCAGTTCTTC. Its translation is CASSSFREREGLREQFF.

The chain couples TRBV7-3 to TRBJ2-5; no definite D call. V was cut by 4 bases and J by 4 bases, with 16 bases left in between. Germline CDR1 is SGHTA and CDR2 is FQGTGA. The CDR3 runs to 15 residues. CDR3 residues: CASSSDGRMGETQYF. The DNA for the CDR3 is TGTGCCAGCAGCTCTGACGGGCGGATGGGAGAGACCCAGTACTTC.

This clone has just one count. The rearrangement joins TRBV7-9 to TRBJ1-1, with D unresolved. This CDR3 region has 12 residues. Germline CDR1 and CDR2: SEHNR and FQNEAQ (reference sequence). The germline V and J ends were trimmed by 3 bases and 5 bases, with 7 bases remaining between them. CDR3 sequence: CASSLDVTEAFF. CDR3 in DNA: TGTGCCAGCAGCTTGGACGTGACTGAAGCTTTCTTT.

The table lists this clone with a count of one. The chain is built from TRBV10-3 and TRBJ2-2; D gene ambiguous. The germline gives CDR1 ENHRY, CDR2 SYGVKD. Trimming took off 3 bases at V and 1 base at J, with 3 bases between the two ends. This CDR3 comprises 13 residues. CDR3 DNA: TGTGCCATCAGTGAACTGAACACCGGGGAGCTGTTTTTT. Translated: CAISELNTGELFF.

The V and J genes are TRBV5-5 and TRBJ1-2; 8 bases are shared with TRBD1. CDR3 length equals 15 residues. J was trimmed by 4 bases and V by 4 bases; bases with no gene match: 9. Germline V gene lookup returns CDR1 SGHKS and CDR2 YYEKEE (reference sequence). The CDR3 is CASSQTGTGAYGYTF. For the CDR3, the DNA is TGTGCCAGCAGCCAAACCGGGACAGGCGCCTATGGCTACACCTTC.

The V and J genes are TRBV7-2 and TRBJ2-7; D might be TRBD2 (6 bases). Germline assignment: CDR1 SGHTA and CDR2 FQGNSA. The ends were cut back, 1 base at V and 5 bases at J, with 15 bases in the middle. This CDR3 region has 15 residues. CDR3 loop: CASSLVPAGGNEQYF. In nucleotides, the CDR3 is TGTGCCAGCAGCTTAGTGCCGGCAGGCGGGAACGAGCAGTACTTC.

This chain joins TRBV5-6 and TRBJ1-4, with TRBD1 matching over 10 bases. Germline assignment: CDR1 SGHDT and CDR2 YYEEEE. V shed 2 bases and J 5 bases; nucleotides not matched to a gene: 9. The CDR3 loop spans 17 amino acids. This CDR3 is CASSFPTGGKVNEKLFF. The CDR3 DNA reads as TGTGCCAGCAGCTTCCCGACAGGGGGCAAGGTGAATGAAAAACTGTTTTTT.

The chain uses TRBV29-1 and TRBJ2-1; D ambiguous. CDR1 and CDR2 from the germline V gene are SQVTM and ANQGSEA. This CDR3 comprises 13 residues. V was cut by 7 bases and J by 6 bases, with 16 bases left in between. Here the CDR3 DNA reads TGCAGCGGTGACTTTAACGCCCTCAATGAGCAGTTCTTC. Translation: CSGDFNALNEQFF.

The DNA of the CDR3 is TGCAGTGCTAGTGGGAACACTGAAGCTTTCTTT. Protein sequence: CSASGNTEAFF. This chain joins TRBV20-1 and TRBJ1-1, with unresolved D. The CDR3 sequence is 11 residues long. V lost 3 bases and J lost 1, with 3 bases in between. CDR1 and CDR2 from the germline V gene are DFQATT and SNEGSKA (reference sequence).

The CDR3 sequence is CASSYEGGSGEKLFF. In DNA, the CDR3 is TGTGCCAGCAGTTACGAGGGGGGCTCGGGTGAAAAACTGTTTTTT. This chain uses TRBV6-2 or TRBV6-3 with TRBJ1-4, with D maybe TRBD1 (6 bases). The CDR3 runs 15 residues. Germline-derived CDR1 and CDR2 are MNHEY and SVGEGT. The ends were cut back, 2 bases at V and 7 bases at J, with 14 bases in the middle.

The V gene is TRBV19, the J gene TRBJ1-1; possible D gene TRBD1, 6 bases. Germline V gene data show CDR1 as LNHDA and CDR2 as SQIVND (reference sequence). CDR3 length: 13 amino acids. V was trimmed by 4 bases and J by 5 bases, leaving 11 bases between them. The CDR3 loop reads CASSKTQGTEAFF. For the CDR3, the DNA is TGTGCCAGTAGTAAAACTCAGGGGACTGAAGCTTTCTTT.